What follows are 13 T cell receptor beta chains derived from one specimen sequenced in a study of neurological immune-mediated disorders. TCRdb re-analysed the 5' RACE reads in MiXCR, keeping a single row per CDR3 protein. The data contain about 60,000 distinct CDR3 sequences, 3.6% of them singletons. Input material: PBMCs. The receptors originated from a man aged 25 to 45 with multiple sclerosis.

Details on this clonotype: A much larger clone lies a single base off, so this may be a read error. The J gene is TRBJ2-5, the V gene TRBV18, with D maybe TRBD2 (5 bases). The V gene lost 0 bases and the J gene lost 6 bases, with 14 bases spanning the gap. The germline gives CDR1 KGHSH, CDR2 LQKENI. The CDR3 contains 15 residues. The DNA of the CDR3 is TGTGCCAGCTCACCACCGTCGGGAAGCCAGCAGACCCAGTACTTC. Protein: CASSPPSGSQQTQYF.

This clonotype came up many times. The rearrangement uses TRBV7-2 and TRBJ2-2; D is possibly TRBD2 (5 bases). The CDR3 sequence is 15 residues long. Trimming pared 0 bases from V and 5 bases from J, leaving 10 bases between. In germline, CDR1 is SGHTA, CDR2 FQGNSA. CDR3 nucleotides: TGTGCCAGCAGCTTAGCGCGACGGGGAACCGGGGAGCTGTTTTTT. It codes for CASSLARRGTGELFF.

This clonotype was detected many times. The V call is TRBV29-1, the J call TRBJ1-1; D is unresolved. This CDR3 is built from 11 residues. The germline gives CDR1 SQVTM, CDR2 ANQGSEA. V was shortened by 6 bases and J by 1 base, with 6 bases between the two germline ends. The CDR3 nucleotides read TGCAGCGTCTCAGGGAACACTGAAGCTTTCTTT. It specifies CSVSGNTEAFF.

This clonotype was recorded at least ten times. V gene TRBV5-1 combines with J gene TRBJ1-5; D is perhaps TRBD1 (6 bases). Looked up from germline, CDR1 is SGHRS and CDR2 is YFSETQ. This CDR3 contains 14 residues. V lost 7 bases to trimming and J lost 7 bases, with 18 bases between them. As DNA, the CDR3 is TGCGCCAGCGCCCCAGGACAGATAAACCAGCCCCAGCATTTT. Residues: CASAPGQINQPQHF.

This clonotype was seen at least ten times. This chain links TRBV10-2 with TRBJ2-1, with D possibly being TRBD1 or TRBD2 (5 bases each). Germline CDR1 is WSHSY and CDR2 is SAAADI. The length of the CDR3 is 16 residues. The ends were cut back, 2 bases at V and 8 bases at J, with 19 bases in the middle. CDR3 sequence: CASSEPRGNSRDEQFF. CDR3 sequence (DNA): TGCGCCAGCAGTGAGCCCCGGGGAAACTCCAGGGATGAGCAGTTCTTC.

This clonotype was recorded many times. V gene TRBV29-1 combines with J gene TRBJ2-7; 7 bases match TRBD1. V lost 0 bases, J lost 4 bases, and 6 bases stayed unmatched. Per the germline V gene, CDR1 is SQVTM and CDR2 is ANQGSEA. The CDR3 runs 14 residues. The CDR3 protein is CSVEEQGSLYEQYF. The CDR3 DNA follows: TGCAGCGTTGAAGAACAGGGGTCTCTGTACGAGCAGTACTTC.

This clonotype was picked up many times. The rearrangement joins TRBV12-3 or TRBV12-4 to TRBJ1-1; D not certain. This CDR3 has 15 residues. The ends were cut back, 2 bases at V and 4 bases at J, with 14 bases in the middle. Here the CDR3 DNA reads TGTGCCAGCAGTTTAAGTTCGTCTGGGCCCACTGAAGCTTTCTTT. Amino acids: CASSLSSSGPTEAFF.

This clonotype was counted at least ten times. The rearrangement joins TRBV5-1 to TRBJ2-3; D call uncertain. With 0 bases removed from V and 5 bases from J, the gap between germline ends came to 10 bases. Germline V CDR1 and CDR2: SGHRS, YFSETQ. The CDR3 runs to 14 residues. CDR3 sequence: CASSLGRTGDTQYF. CDR3 sequence (DNA): TGCGCCAGCAGCTTGGGGAGAACCGGAGATACGCAGTATTTT.

This clonotype was observed many times. The rearrangement links TRBV12-3 or TRBV12-4 to TRBJ2-3; TRBD1 matches at 7 bases. The V and J ends lost 2 bases and 2 bases, in that order; junction bases with no gene match: 7. This CDR3 has 16 residues. CDR3 in DNA: TGTGCCAGCAGTTTATCAGGGGGTAAACTCACAGATACGCAGTATTTT. This codes for CASSLSGGKLTDTQYF.

This clonotype was seen ten or more times. The chain has TRBV20-1 and TRBJ2-1; 8 nucleotides match TRBD2. This CDR3 region has 11 residues. The germline V gene has CDR1 DFQATT and CDR2 SNEGSKA (reference sequence). Trimming took 8 bases from V and 4 from J; bases not matched to a gene: 1. In DNA, the CDR3 is TGCAGTCCGGGGGGGTACAATGAGCAGTTCTTC. Its protein product is CSPGGYNEQFF.

In this sample, this clonotype turned up many times. The CDR3 region is CASTQGGNGYTF. The CDR3 DNA is TGTGCCAGTACTCAGGGGGGAAATGGCTACACCTTC. This rearrangement joins TRBV19 to TRBJ1-2; 7 positions match TRBD1. The germline V gene has CDR1 LNHDA and CDR2 SQIVND (reference sequence). The CDR3 is made up of 12 amino acids. Trimming removed 7 bases from V and 6 bases from J; junction bases left unmatched: 5.

To note about this clonotype: One end of the junction varies from germline; a read error may be responsible. The chain is built from TRBV20-1 and TRBJ1-6, with D possibly being TRBD1 (5 bases). The CDR3 is 12 residues long. Germline values: CDR1 DFQATT, CDR2 SNEGSKA (reference sequence). This CDR3 reads CSARETGSPLNF. CDR3 DNA sequence: TGCAGTGCTAGAGAAACAGGATCACCCCTCAACTTT.

At least ten counts were recorded for this clonotype. The genes are TRBV29-1 and TRBJ2-4, with 7 bases aligning to TRBD2. This CDR3 has 15 amino acids. Trimming at V came to 2 bases and at J to 3 bases, leaving 7 bases not matched to a gene. CDR1 is SQVTM, CDR2 ANQGSEA, per germline. CDR3 amino acids: CSVERAGDDKNIQYF. CDR3 bases: TGCAGCGTTGAAAGGGCGGGAGACGACAAAAACATTCAGTACTTC.